This T cell receptor (beta chain) was identified during a study of cytomegalovirus exposure and HLA in healthy donors. V lost 6 bases to trimming and J lost 4 bases; unmatched junction nucleotides: 11. The length of the CDR3 is 15 residues. Germline values: CDR1 ENHRY, CDR2 SYGVKD. Researchers ran the PCR with 60 Vbeta and 13 Jbeta primers. TCRdb's copy holds only in-frame clones and misses some; the assay was immunoSEQ multiplex PCR. The data hold around 50,000 clones, with 70% to 85% observed a single time. Sequencing was performed on PBMCs. The receptor was derived from a man aged 35-49 years in good health and CMV-seronegative. The chain combines TRBV10-3 with TRBJ1-1; 7 bases map to TRBD1. CDR3 residues: CAIRTTEGASTEAFF. CDR3 coding DNA: TGTGCCATCAGAACGACTGAGGGGGCGTCCACTGAAGCTTTCTTT.